Listed below are T cell receptor beta chains from one sample, sequenced in a study of cytomegalovirus exposure and HLA in healthy donors. Here immunoSEQ multiplex PCR was the method, and the copy in TCRdb shows in-frame clones only, minus some. This table holds 150,000 to 200,000 clones, about four fifths found once. Material for sequencing was PBMCs. These TCRs come from a woman aged 25 to 39 in good health and CMV-seropositive. Each CDR3 is given with its conserved first and last residue. The D gene is left open where the match is weak. Some rows have no size entry. The others give once, few or many, or a class for an expanded clone.

V gene	D gene	J gene	clone size	CDR3 DNA	CDR3 protein
TRBV2	TRBD1	TRBJ2-2	few	TGTGCCAGCAGTGAAGCGCGCAGGGGGCCGGGCGGGGAGCTGTTTTTT	CASSEARRGPGGELFF
TRBV5-1	TRBD2	TRBJ2-1	few	TGCGCCAGCACCTCCAGCGGGGGCTACAATGAGCAGTTCTTC	CASTSSGGYNEQFF
TRBV7-9	NA	TRBJ2-1	NA	TGTGCCAGCAGCCAGAGCGAGTACAATGAGCAGTTCTTC	CASSQSEYNEQFF
TRBV6-5	NA	TRBJ2-7	NA	TGTGCCACGACAGTTGGGATCGGCTCCTACGAGCAGTACTTC	CATTVGIGSYEQYF
TRBV5-1	NA	TRBJ1-5	NA	TGCGCCAGCAGCCTAGACGGTAGCAATCAGCCCCAGCATTTT	CASSLDGSNQPQHF
TRBV5-5	NA	TRBJ2-5	NA	TGTGCCAGCAGCTTAACCCGAGCTCTGACCCAGTACTTC	CASSLTRALTQYF
TRBV28	NA	TRBJ1-1	NA	TGTGCCAGCAGACAGAGTCCCACTGAAGCTTTCTTT	CASRQSPTEAFF
TRBV5-1	TRBD1	TRBJ1-2	NA	TGCGCCAGCAGCCCAACCGGGACAGTCGGAACTGGCTACACCTTC	CASSPTGTVGTGYTF
TRBV28	NA	TRBJ1-2	NA	TGTGCCAGCAGCCGGCAAACACAGGACTATGGCTACACCTTC	CASSRQTQDYGYTF
TRBV7-6	NA	TRBJ1-5	NA	TGTGCCAGCAGCATCGACGGGATCAATCAGCCCCAGCATTTT	CASSIDGINQPQHF
TRBV7-7	TRBD1	TRBJ1-1	NA	TGTGCTAGCAGCCCGCCAAGCTTGACAGGGGAGAACACTGAAGCTTTCTTT	CASSPPSLTGENTEAFF